The 21 T cell receptor beta chains below were found in one sample sequenced in a study of somatic mutations in cytotoxic T cells in rheumatoid arthritis. Method: immunoSEQ multiplex PCR; TCRdb's copy keeps in-frame clones and lacks some. The table has about 25,000 clones, 70% to 80% seen once. Sequenced sample: CD8+ T cells sorted from blood. The source of these receptors is a woman between 18 and 30 years old in good health.

The chain is built from TRBV28 and TRBJ2-7; D perhaps matches TRBD2 (6 bases). The germline V gene has CDR1 MDHEN and CDR2 SYDVKM. Trimming removed 1 base from V and 0 bases from J, with 7 bases in between. The CDR3 spans 14 residues. The CDR3 region is CASSLFGSSYEQYF. The CDR3 nucleotides read TGTGCCAGCAGTTTATTCGGGAGCTCCTACGAGCAGTACTTC.

The rearrangement uses TRBV7-9 and TRBJ2-2; 8 bases agree with TRBD1. This CDR3 is 16 amino acids long. V gave up 4 bases and J gave up 0 bases; unmatched junction bases: 4. Germline lookup yields CDR1 SEHNR and CDR2 FQNEAQ (reference sequence). The chain's CDR3 is CASSSPGQANTGELFF. In DNA, the CDR3 is TGTGCCAGCAGCTCCCCGGGACAGGCGAACACCGGGGAGCTGTTTTTT.

The CDR3 DNA reads as TGCGCCAGCAGCCAAGTGGGACAGGTCCCTAACTATGGCTACACCTTC. Translated: CASSQVGQVPNYGYTF. The chain uses TRBV4-1 and TRBJ1-2; TRBD1 matches at 8 bases. This CDR3 spans 16 amino acids. Germline CDR1 and CDR2: MGHRA and YSYEKL. V shed 1 base, J shed 0 bases, and the junction held 4 bases outside the gene matches.

The V call is TRBV6-1, the J call TRBJ2-1, with unresolved D. Trimming removed 2 bases from V and 0 bases from J, with 11 bases in between. Germline V gives CDR1 MNHNS, CDR2 SASEGT. This CDR3 has 16 amino acids. The CDR3 sequence: CASSERSLSSYNEQFF. CDR3 in DNA: TGTGCCAGCAGTGAAAGAAGTTTGAGCTCCTACAATGAGCAGTTCTTC.

The chain carries TRBV28 and TRBJ2-1; TRBD1 agrees at 7 bases. The CDR3 length is 13 residues. The J segment lost 6 bases and the V segment lost 8 bases, leaving 7 bases of the junction unmatched. Germline CDR1 MDHEN, CDR2 SYDVKM. CDR3: CASAYRGPNEQFF. The CDR3 bases are TGTGCCAGCGCCTACAGGGGCCCCAATGAGCAGTTCTTC.

The chain links TRBV7-9 to TRBJ2-7; no clear D. Germline assignment: CDR1 SEHNR and CDR2 FQNEAQ (reference sequence). V lost 1 base, J lost 4 bases, and 8 bases lay in between. The CDR3 has 13 amino acids. CDR3 region: CASSLEGGYEQYV. CDR3 nucleotides: TGTGCCAGCAGCTTAGAGGGCGGATACGAGCAGTACGTC.

This clone was recorded only once. J is TRBJ1-5 and V is TRBV7-8, with 8 bases fitting TRBD1. The CDR3 consists of 17 residues. Germline V CDR1 and CDR2: SGHVS, FQNEAQ. V shed 5 bases and J 5 bases; nucleotides not matched to a gene: 14. CDR3 protein: CASSRDRTTRGDQPQHF. The DNA for the CDR3 is TGTGCCAGCAGCCGGGACAGGACCACCCGAGGGGATCAGCCCCAGCATTTT.

The chain uses TRBV5-4 and TRBJ2-3, with D possibly being TRBD1 (6 bases). The CDR3 totals 15 residues. Germline V CDR1 and CDR2: SGHNT, YYREEE (reference sequence). The V end lost 2 bases, the J end lost 0 bases, and 10 bases lay between the germline ends. CDR3: CASSFDRPSTDTQYF. The CDR3 nucleotides read TGTGCCAGCAGCTTTGACAGGCCTAGCACAGATACGCAGTATTTT.

The J gene is TRBJ1-1, the V gene TRBV6-1; a weak D match, TRBD1 (5 bases). Trimming shortened V by 2 bases and J by 4 bases, and 11 bases separated the two germline ends. The CDR3 sequence is 14 residues long. The germline gives CDR1 MNHNS, CDR2 SASEGT. CDR3: CASSESGSGTEAFF. The CDR3, as DNA: TGTGCCAGCAGTGAATCAGGGAGCGGCACTGAAGCTTTCTTT.

The CDR3 spells CASSLKRWEGSYNEQFF. The CDR3 coding sequence is TGTGCCAGCAGCTTAAAACGGTGGGAGGGATCCTACAATGAGCAGTTCTTC. This chain uses TRBV7-8 with TRBJ2-1; 7 bases fit TRBD2. The V gene's germline CDR1 is SGHVS and CDR2 FQNEAQ. With V trimmed by 2 bases and J by 1 base, 8 bases remained unmatched. The CDR3 length is 17 residues.

J is TRBJ2-1 and V is TRBV7-9; 12 positions match TRBD2. CDR1 SEHNR and CDR2 FQNEAQ come from the germline V gene (reference sequence). The CDR3 sequence is 15 residues long. With V trimmed by 5 bases and J by 5 bases, 4 bases remained unmatched. The CDR3 here is CASSPSSGGDNEQFF. DNA of the CDR3: TGTGCCAGCAGCCCTTCTAGCGGGGGGGACAATGAGCAGTTCTTC.

This rearrangement joins TRBV18 to TRBJ2-7, with 7 bases aligning to TRBD2. Germline V CDR1 and CDR2: KGHSH, LQKENI. The junction had 10 bases not matched to a gene; V was cut back by 7 bases and J by 4 bases. The CDR3 is 14 residues long. The CDR3 protein is CASLWGGGVYEQYV. The DNA for the CDR3 is TGTGCCAGCTTGTGGGGGGGAGGTGTTTACGAGCAGTACGTC.

The chain has TRBV6-1 and TRBJ1-5; possible D gene TRBD1, 6 bases. The CDR3 consists of 16 residues. V lost 0 bases and J lost 7, with 16 bases in between. Per the germline V gene, CDR1 is MNHNS and CDR2 is SASEGT. CDR3 in DNA: TGTGCCAGCAGTGAAGCCCCCTACAGGGTAGAACAGCCCCAGCATTTT. This codes for CASSEAPYRVEQPQHF.

This clone was seen only once. The CDR3 bases are TGTGCCAGCAGTTTATGGCTAGGGGTAGATACGCAGTATTTT. It is translated as CASSLWLGVDTQYF. The V gene is TRBV27, the J gene TRBJ2-3, with D perhaps TRBD1 (5 bases). Germline V CDR1 and CDR2: MNHEY, SMNVEV (reference sequence). Deletions cut 1 base from V and 5 bases from J, with 10 bases between. This CDR3 has 14 residues.

The chain uses TRBV5-1 and TRBJ2-6; D may correspond to TRBD1 or TRBD2 (5 bases each). CDR3 size: 19 residues. V shed 2 bases and J shed 1 base, with 19 bases lying between them. Germline-derived CDR1 and CDR2 are SGHRS and YFSETQ. The CDR3 loop reads CASSFPRDGAPSGANVLTF. DNA of the CDR3: TGCGCCAGCAGCTTTCCCCGGGACGGGGCGCCTTCTGGGGCCAACGTCCTGACTTTC.

V and J are TRBV2 and TRBJ2-7; 7 positions match TRBD2. The CDR3 totals 15 residues. Germline V gives CDR1 SNHLY, CDR2 FYNNEI. V was clipped by 3 bases and J by 2 bases; unmatched bases: 7. The CDR3 here is CASSETTSRTYEQYV. For the CDR3, the DNA is TGTGCCAGCAGTGAGACGACTAGCAGAACCTACGAGCAGTACGTC.

This clone has a single count. This chain uses TRBV6-5 with TRBJ2-1; the match to TRBD2 covers 11 bases. Germline V gene lookup returns CDR1 MNHEY and CDR2 SVGAGI. V was pared by 10 bases and J by 2 bases, with 7 bases of the junction left unmatched. This CDR3 comprises 15 residues. The CDR3 DNA follows: TGTGCCACCCAGACTAGCGGGACTACCTACAATGAGCAGTTCTTC. Residues: CATQTSGTTYNEQFF.

The chain links TRBV4-1 to TRBJ2-7; 11 positions agree with TRBD1. Germline values: CDR1 MGHRA, CDR2 YSYEKL. CDR3 length: 15 amino acids. Trimming cost V 4 bases and J 3 bases; bases outside gene matches: 5. CDR3 DNA: TGCGCCAGCAGCCTCGGACAGGGGGCGGACTACGAGCAGTACTTC. Amino acid sequence: CASSLGQGADYEQYF.

The CDR3 reads CASSVVLRSEAFF. CDR3 nucleotide sequence: TGTGCCAGCAGCGTAGTTTTGAGGTCTGAAGCTTTCTTT. The V gene is TRBV9, the J gene TRBJ1-1, with D unresolved. CDR3 length equals 13 residues. Germline-derived CDR1 and CDR2 are SGDLS and YYNGEE. Trimming shortened V by 0 bases and J by 6 bases, and 9 bases separated the two germline ends.

This sequence joins TRBV30 and TRBJ2-7; 11 nucleotides match TRBD1. The V gene's germline CDR1 is GTSNPN and CDR2 SVGIG (reference sequence). J gave up 7 bases and V 1 base, and 6 bases lay outside the gene matches. The CDR3 totals 14 residues. Here the CDR3 DNA reads TGTGCCTGGAGTGAAGGACAGGGGGCGCGAGAGCAGTACTTC. Protein sequence: CAWSEGQGAREQYF.

The chain has TRBV11-3 and TRBJ2-2; D is perhaps TRBD2 (7 bases). V gave up 6 bases and J gave up 0 bases, with 17 bases separating them. The length of the CDR3 is 17 residues. Germline V CDR1 and CDR2: SGHNT, YENEEA. The DNA for the CDR3 is TGTGCCAGCAGTTCTACAAGAGGGGGGGCGAACACCGGGGAGCTGTTTTTT. Its translation is CASSSTRGGANTGELFF. Full variable domain (remainder filled in from reference TRBV11-3 and TRBJ2-2): EAGVVQSPRYKIIEKKQPVAFWCNPISGHNTLYWYLQNLGQGPELLIRYENEEAVDDSQLPKDRFSAERLKGVDSTLKIQPAELGDSAVYLCASSSTRGGANTGELFFGEGSRLTVL.